The source of this T cell receptor beta chain is a study of technical replicates of blood from several donors. The V segment lost 1 base and the J segment 3 bases; nucleotides outside the gene matches: 5. Germline CDR1 SGHVS, CDR2 FNYEAQ. The CDR3 totals 16 residues. Profiling relied on immunoSEQ multiplex PCR, and the TCRdb table lists in-frame clones only, not all of them. This table has more than 90,000 clones, approximately 96% appearing once. The chain joins TRBV7-6 to TRBJ2-3; 9 nucleotides agree with TRBD1. Material for sequencing was T cells isolated from PBMCs. The receptor comes from a human donor in good health. CDR3 in amino acids: CASSLGTGVPTDTQYF. Written as DNA, the CDR3 is TGTGCCAGCAGCTTAGGGACAGGGGTACCGACAGATACGCAGTATTTT. The full variable domain, completed using reference TRBV7-6 and TRBJ2-3, is GAGVSQSPRYKVTKRGQDVALRCDPISGHVSLYWYRQALGQGPEFLTYFNYEAQQDKSGLPNDRFSAERPEGSISTLTIQRTEQRDSAMYRCASSLGTGVPTDTQYFGPGTRLTVL.